A single TCR beta chain is shown here with its context. Its antigen is not identified. These data are taken from a study of cytomegalovirus exposure and HLA in healthy donors. The V and J ends lost 4 bases and 5 bases respectively, with 9 bases between them. Germline V CDR1 and CDR2: SGHRS, YFSETQ. This CDR3 is built from 13 residues. Overall study results and limits: The authors confirmed in vitro that three CMV-associated chains were specific for CMV antigens.

PCR employed 60 Vbeta and 13 Jbeta primers. Per the original data handling: A later analysis counted 80 million or so unique TCR beta chains, 9.5 million to 13 million shared. Sequencing used immunoSEQ multiplex PCR; TCRdb keeps in-frame clones, though not all of them. The V and J calls and the clone size are those of that table, but D and trimming were determined from the DNA. The table shows 130,000 to 150,000 clones, with roughly two thirds occurring only once. Specimen: PBMCs. The rearrangement joins TRBV5-1 to TRBJ1-4; D is unresolved. The sequence was collected from a woman aged 40 to 49 in good health and CMV-seronegative. CDR3 DNA: TGCGCCAGCAGCAGGGAGATAAATGAAAAACTGTTTTTT. Residues: CASSREINEKLFF.